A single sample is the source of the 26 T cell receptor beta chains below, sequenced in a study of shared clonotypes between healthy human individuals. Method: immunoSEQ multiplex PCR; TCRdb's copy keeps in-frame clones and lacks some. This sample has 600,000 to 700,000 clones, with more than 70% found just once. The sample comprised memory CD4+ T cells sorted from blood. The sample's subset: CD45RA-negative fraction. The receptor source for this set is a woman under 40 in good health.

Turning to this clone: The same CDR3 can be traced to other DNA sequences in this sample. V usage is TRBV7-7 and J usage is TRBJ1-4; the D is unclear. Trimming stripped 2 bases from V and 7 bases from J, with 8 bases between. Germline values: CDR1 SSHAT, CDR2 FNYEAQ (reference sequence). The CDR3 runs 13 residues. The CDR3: CASSLNPGEKLFF. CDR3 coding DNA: TGTGCCAGCAGCTTAAATCCGGGTGAAAAACTGTTTTTT.

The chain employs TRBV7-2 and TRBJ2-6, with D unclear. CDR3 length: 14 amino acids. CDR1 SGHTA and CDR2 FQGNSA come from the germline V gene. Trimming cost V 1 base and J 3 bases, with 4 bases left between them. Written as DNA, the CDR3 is TGTGCCAGCAGCTTAGGCGGTGGGGCCAACGTCCTGACTTTC. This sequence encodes CASSLGGGANVLTF.

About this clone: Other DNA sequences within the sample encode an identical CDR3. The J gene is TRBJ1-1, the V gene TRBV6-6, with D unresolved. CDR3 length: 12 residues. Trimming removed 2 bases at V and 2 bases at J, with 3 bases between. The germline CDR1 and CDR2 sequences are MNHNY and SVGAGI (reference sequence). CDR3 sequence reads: CASSYVNTEAFF. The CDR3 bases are TGTGCCAGCAGTTACGTAAACACTGAAGCTTTCTTT.

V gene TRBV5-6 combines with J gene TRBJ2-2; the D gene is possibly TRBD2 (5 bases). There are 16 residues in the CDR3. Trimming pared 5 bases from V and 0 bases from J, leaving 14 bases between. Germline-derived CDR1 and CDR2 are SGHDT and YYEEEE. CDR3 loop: CASRRSGAANTGELFF. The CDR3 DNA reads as TGTGCCAGCAGACGGAGCGGAGCCGCGAACACCGGGGAGCTGTTTTTT. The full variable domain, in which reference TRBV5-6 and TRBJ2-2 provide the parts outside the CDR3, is DAGVTQSPTHLIKTRGQQVTLRCSPKSGHDTVSWYQQALGQGPQFIFQYYEEEERQRGNFPDRFSGHQFPNYSSELNVNALLLGDSALYLCASRRSGAANTGELFFGEGSRLTVL.

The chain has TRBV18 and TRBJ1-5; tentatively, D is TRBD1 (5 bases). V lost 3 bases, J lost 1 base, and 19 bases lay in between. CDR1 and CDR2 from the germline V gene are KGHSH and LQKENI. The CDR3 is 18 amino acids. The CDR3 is CASSPTLGTLASNQPQHF. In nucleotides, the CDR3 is TGTGCCAGCTCACCCACTTTGGGGACGCTGGCGAGCAATCAGCCCCAGCATTTT. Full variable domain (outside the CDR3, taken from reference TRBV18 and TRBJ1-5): NAGVMQNPRHLVRRRGQEARLRCSPMKGHSHVYWYRQLPEEGLKFMVYLQKENIIDESGMPKERFSAEFPKEGPSILRIQQVVRGDSAAYFCASSPTLGTLASNQPQHFGDGTRLSIL.

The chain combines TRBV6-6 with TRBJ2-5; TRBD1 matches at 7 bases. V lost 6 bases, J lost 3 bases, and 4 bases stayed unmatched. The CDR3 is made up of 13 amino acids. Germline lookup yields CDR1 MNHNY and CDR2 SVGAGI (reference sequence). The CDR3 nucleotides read TGTGCCAGCAGAGTAACAGGGGAAGAGACCCAGTACTTC. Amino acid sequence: CASRVTGEETQYF.

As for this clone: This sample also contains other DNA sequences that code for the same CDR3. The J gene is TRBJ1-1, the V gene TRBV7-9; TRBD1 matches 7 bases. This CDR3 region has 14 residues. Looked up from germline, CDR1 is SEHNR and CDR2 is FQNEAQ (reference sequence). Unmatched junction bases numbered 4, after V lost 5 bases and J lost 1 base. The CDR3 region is CASSLGQSNTEAFF. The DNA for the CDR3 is TGTGCCAGCAGCCTGGGACAGTCGAACACTGAAGCTTTCTTT.

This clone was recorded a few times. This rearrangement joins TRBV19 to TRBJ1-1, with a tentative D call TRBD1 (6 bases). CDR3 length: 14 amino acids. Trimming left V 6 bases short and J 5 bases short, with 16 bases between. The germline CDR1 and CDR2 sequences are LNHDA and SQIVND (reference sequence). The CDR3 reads CASSLGGLETEAFF. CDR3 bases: TGTGCCAGTAGCCTAGGGGGGCTGGAGACTGAAGCTTTCTTT.

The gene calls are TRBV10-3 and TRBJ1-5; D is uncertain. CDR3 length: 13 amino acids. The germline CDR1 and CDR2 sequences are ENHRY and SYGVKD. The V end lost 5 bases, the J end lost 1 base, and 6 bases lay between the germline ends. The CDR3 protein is CAISPVSNQPQHF. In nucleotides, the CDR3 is TGTGCCATCAGTCCCGTGAGCAATCAGCCCCAGCATTTT.

Written as DNA, the CDR3 is TGTGCCAGCAGCTTGACGCTAGCGGGAGACACAGATACGCAGTATTTT. Translating it yields CASSLTLAGDTDTQYF. The chain recombines TRBV5-6 with TRBJ2-3, with 10 positions matching TRBD2. This CDR3 contains 16 residues. Per the germline V gene, CDR1 is SGHDT and CDR2 is YYEEEE. The V gene end was trimmed by 1 base and the J gene end by 2 bases; junction bases not matched to a gene: 4.

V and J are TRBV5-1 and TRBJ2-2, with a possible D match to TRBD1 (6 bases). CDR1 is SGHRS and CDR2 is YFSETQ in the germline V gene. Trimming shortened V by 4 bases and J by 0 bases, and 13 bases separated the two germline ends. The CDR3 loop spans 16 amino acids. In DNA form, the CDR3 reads TGCGCCAGCAGCGAATCACGACAGGCGAACACCGGGGAGCTGTTTTTT. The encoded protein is CASSESRQANTGELFF.

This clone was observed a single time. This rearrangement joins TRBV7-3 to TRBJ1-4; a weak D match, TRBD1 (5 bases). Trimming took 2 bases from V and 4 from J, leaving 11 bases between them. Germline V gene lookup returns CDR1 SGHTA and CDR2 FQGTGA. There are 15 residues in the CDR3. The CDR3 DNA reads TGTGCCAGCAGCTTAGGGTTACAGGTTAATGAAAAACTGTTTTTT. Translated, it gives CASSLGLQVNEKLFF.

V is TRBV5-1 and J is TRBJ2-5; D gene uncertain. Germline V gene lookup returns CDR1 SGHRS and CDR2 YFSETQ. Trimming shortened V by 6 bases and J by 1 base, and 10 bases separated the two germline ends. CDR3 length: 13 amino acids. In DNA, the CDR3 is TGCGCCAGCACTCTTGGCGGCCAAGAGACCCAGTACTTC. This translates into CASTLGGQETQYF.

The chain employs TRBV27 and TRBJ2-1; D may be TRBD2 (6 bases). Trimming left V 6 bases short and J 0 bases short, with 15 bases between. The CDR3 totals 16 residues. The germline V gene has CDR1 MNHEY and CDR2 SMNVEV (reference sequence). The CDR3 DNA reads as TGTGCCAGCAGGGGGCTAGCGTTGAGCTCCTACAATGAGCAGTTCTTC. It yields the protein CASRGLALSSYNEQFF.

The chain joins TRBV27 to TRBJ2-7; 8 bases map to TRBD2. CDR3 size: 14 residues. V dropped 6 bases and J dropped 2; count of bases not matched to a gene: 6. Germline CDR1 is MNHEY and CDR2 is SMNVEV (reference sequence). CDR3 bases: TGTGCCAGCAGCAATAAGCGGGAGACCTACGAGCAGTACTTC. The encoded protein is CASSNKRETYEQYF.

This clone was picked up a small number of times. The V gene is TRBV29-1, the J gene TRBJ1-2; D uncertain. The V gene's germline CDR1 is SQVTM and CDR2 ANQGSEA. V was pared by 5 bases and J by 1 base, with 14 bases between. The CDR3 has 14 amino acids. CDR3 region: CSVLRDGNNYGYTF. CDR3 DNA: TGCAGCGTTCTCAGAGACGGTAATAACTATGGCTACACCTTC.

Here the CDR3 reads CASRTLVDFNEQYF. The CDR3 DNA is TGCGCCAGCAGGACCCTCGTAGACTTCAACGAGCAGTACTTC. The V call is TRBV5-1, the J call TRBJ2-7; D ambiguous. The V end was cut by 5 bases, the J end by 5 bases, with 17 bases between. The CDR3 covers 14 residues. In germline, CDR1 is SGHRS, CDR2 YFSETQ.

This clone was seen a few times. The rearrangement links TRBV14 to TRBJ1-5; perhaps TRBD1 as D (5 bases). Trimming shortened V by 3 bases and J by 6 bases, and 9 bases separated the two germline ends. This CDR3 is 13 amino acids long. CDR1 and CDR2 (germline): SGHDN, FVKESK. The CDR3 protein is CASSHGASQPQHF. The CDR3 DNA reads TGTGCCAGCAGCCACGGGGCCAGTCAGCCCCAGCATTTT.

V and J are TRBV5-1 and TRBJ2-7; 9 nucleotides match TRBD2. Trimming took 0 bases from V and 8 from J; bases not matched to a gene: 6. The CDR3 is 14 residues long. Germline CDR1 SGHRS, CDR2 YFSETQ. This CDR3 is CASSLGSGSDKQYF. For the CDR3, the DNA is TGCGCCAGCAGCTTGGGTAGCGGGAGCGACAAGCAGTACTTC.

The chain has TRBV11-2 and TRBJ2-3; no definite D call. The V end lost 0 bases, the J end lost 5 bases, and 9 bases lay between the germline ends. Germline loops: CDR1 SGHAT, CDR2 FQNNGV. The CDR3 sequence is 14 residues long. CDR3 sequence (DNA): TGTGCCAGCAGCTTAGATCCCTATAAAGATACGCAGTATTTT. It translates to CASSLDPYKDTQYF.

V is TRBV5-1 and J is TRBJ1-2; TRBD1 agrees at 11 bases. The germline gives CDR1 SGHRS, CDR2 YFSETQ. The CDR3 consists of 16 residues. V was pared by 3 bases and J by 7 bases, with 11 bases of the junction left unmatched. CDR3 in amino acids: CASSYRTGGLVGGYTF. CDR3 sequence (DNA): TGCGCCAGCAGCTATCGGACAGGGGGCTTGGTTGGTGGCTACACCTTC.

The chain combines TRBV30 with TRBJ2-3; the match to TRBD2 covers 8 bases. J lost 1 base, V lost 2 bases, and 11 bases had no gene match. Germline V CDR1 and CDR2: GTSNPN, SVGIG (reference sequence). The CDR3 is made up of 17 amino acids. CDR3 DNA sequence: TGTGCCTGGAGTACGGCTAGCGGGCTTTACGGCACAGATACGCAGTATTTT. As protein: CAWSTASGLYGTDTQYF. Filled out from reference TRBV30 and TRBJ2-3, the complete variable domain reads SQTIHQWPATLVQPVGSPLSLECTVEGTSNPNLYWYRQAAGRGLQLLFYSVGIGQISSEVPQNLSASRPQDRQFILSSKKLLLSDSGFYLCAWSTASGLYGTDTQYFGPGTRLTVL.

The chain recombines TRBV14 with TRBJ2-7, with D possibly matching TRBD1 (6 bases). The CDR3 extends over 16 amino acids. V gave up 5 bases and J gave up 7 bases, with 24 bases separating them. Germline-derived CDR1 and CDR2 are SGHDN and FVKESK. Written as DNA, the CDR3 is TGTGCCAGCAGCTTACAACCGGGACAAGGGAGAGCGGAGCAGTACTTC. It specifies CASSLQPGQGRAEQYF. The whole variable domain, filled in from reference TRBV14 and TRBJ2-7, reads EAGVTQFPSHSVIEKGQTVTLRCDPISGHDNLYWYRRVMGKEIKFLLHFVKESKQDESGMPNNRFLAERTGGTYSTLKVQPAELEDSGVYFCASSLQPGQGRAEQYFGPGTRLTVT.

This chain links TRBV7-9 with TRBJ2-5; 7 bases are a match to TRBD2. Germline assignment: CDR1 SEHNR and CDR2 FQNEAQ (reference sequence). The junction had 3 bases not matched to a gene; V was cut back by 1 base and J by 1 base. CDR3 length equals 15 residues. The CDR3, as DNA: TGTGCCAGCAGCTTAGTCTCTAGCGGCCAAGAGACCCAGTACTTC. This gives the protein CASSLVSSGQETQYF.

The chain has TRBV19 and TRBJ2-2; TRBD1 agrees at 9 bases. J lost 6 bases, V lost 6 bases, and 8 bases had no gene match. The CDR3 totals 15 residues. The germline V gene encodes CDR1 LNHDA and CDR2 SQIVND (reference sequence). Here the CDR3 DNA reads TGTGCCAGTAGGAGGGGGACAGGGTCGGCCGGGGAGCTGTTTTTT. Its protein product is CASRRGTGSAGELFF.

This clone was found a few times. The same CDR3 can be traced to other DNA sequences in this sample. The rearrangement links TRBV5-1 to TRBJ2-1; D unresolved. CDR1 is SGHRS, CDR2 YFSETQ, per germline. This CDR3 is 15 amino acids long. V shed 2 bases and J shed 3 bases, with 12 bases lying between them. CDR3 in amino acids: CASSFSSSGYNEQFF. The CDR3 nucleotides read TGCGCCAGCAGCTTCTCCTCGTCGGGCTACAATGAGCAGTTCTTC.